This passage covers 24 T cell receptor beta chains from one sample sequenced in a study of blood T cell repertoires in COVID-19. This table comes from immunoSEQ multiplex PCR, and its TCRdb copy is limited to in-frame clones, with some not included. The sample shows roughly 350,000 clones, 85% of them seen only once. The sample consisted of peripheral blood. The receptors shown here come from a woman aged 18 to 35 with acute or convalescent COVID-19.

CDR3 DNA: TGTGCCAGCAGCCAACTAGCGGGAGGTGTGTCGTTCTTC. Amino acids: CASSQLAGGVSFF. The J gene is TRBJ2-1, the V gene TRBV28, with 12 bases that match TRBD2. The CDR3 is 13 residues long. Germline V CDR1 and CDR2: MDHEN, SYDVKM. V was clipped by 6 bases and J by 15 bases; unmatched bases: 9.

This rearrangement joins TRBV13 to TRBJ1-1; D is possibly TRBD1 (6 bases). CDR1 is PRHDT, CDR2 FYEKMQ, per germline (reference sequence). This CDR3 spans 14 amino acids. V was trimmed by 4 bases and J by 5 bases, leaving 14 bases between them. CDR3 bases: TGTGCCAGCAGCTCCACAGGGTTGGGGACTGAAGCTTTCTTT. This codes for CASSSTGLGTEAFF.

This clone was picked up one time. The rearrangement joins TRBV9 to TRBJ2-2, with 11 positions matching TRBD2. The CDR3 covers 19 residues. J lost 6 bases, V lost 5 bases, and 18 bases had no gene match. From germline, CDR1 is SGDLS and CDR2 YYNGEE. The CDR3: CASRPGVSGRVIEAGELFF. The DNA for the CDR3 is TGTGCCAGCAGACCGGGTGTTAGCGGGAGGGTGATCGAGGCCGGGGAGCTGTTTTTT.

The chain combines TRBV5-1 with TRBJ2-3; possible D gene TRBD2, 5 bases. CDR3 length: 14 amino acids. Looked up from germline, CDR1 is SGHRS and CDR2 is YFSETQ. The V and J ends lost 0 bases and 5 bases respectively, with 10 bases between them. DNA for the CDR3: TGCGCCAGCAGCTTGGGTCAGGCGGGAGATACGCAGTATTTT. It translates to CASSLGQAGDTQYF.

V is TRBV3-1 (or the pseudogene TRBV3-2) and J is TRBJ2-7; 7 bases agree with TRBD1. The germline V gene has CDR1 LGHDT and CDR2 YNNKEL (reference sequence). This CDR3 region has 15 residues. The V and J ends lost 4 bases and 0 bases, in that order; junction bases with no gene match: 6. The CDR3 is CASSPRAGGSYEQYF. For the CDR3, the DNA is TGTGCCAGCAGCCCCCGAGCAGGGGGCTCCTACGAGCAGTACTTC.

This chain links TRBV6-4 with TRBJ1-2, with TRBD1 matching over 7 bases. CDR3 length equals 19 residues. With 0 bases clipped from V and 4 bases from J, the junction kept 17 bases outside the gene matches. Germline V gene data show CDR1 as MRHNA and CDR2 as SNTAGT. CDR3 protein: CASSDSAGRGGTAFYGYTF. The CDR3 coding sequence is TGTGCCAGCAGTGACTCCGCGGGTAGAGGAGGGACAGCGTTCTATGGCTACACCTTC.

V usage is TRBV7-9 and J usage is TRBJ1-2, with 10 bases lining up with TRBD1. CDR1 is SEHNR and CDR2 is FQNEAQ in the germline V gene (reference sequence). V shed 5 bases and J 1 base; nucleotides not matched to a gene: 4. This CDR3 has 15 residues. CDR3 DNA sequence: TGTGCCAGCAGCCTCGGACAGGGGGGTAACTATGGCTACACCTTC. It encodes CASSLGQGGNYGYTF.

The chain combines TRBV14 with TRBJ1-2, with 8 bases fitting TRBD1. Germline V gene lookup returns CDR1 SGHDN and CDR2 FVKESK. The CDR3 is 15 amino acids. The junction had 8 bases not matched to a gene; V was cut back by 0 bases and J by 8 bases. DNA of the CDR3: TGTGCCAGCAGCCAAGATCGGCAGGGGGCGGTGGGCTACACCTTC. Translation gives CASSQDRQGAVGYTF.

In DNA form, the CDR3 reads TGTGCCAGCGGCCCGACTCCCACGGCCGACTACACCTTC. Its protein is CASGPTPTADYTF. The chain has TRBV2 and TRBJ1-2; D ambiguous. Germline V gene sequence: CDR1 SNHLY, CDR2 FYNNEI. The V and J ends lost 8 bases and 10 bases respectively, with 20 bases between them. The CDR3 has 13 residues. Full variable domain (missing parts from reference TRBV2 and TRBJ1-2): EPEVTQTPSHQVTQMGQEVILRCVPISNHLYFYWYRQILGQKVEFLVSFYNNEISEKSEIFDDQFSVERPDGSNFTLKIRSTKLEDSAMYFCASGPTPTADYTFGSGTRLTVV.

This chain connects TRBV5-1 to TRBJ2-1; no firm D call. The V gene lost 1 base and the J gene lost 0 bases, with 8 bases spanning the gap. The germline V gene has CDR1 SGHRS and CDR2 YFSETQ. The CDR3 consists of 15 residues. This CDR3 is CASSLTDSSYNEQFF. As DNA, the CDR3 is TGCGCCAGCAGCTTGACTGATAGCTCCTACAATGAGCAGTTCTTC.

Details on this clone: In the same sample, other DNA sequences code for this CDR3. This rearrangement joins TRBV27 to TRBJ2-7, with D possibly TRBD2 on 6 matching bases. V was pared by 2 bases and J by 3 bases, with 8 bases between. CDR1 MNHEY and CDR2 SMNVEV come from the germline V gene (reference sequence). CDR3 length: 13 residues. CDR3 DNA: TGTGCCAGCAGTTTACGGGGGAACTACGAGCAGTACTTC. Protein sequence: CASSLRGNYEQYF.

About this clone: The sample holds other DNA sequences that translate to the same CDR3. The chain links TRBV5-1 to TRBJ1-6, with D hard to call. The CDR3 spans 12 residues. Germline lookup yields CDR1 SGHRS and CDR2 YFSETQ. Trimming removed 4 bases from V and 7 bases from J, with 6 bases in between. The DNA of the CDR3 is TGCGCCAGCAGCGACACGAATTCACCCCTCCACTTT. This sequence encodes CASSDTNSPLHF.

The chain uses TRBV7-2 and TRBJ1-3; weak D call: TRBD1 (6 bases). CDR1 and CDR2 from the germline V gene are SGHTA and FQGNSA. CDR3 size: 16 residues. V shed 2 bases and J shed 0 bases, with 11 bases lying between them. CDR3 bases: TGTGCCAGCAGCTTACGGTGGGGGCGCTCTGGAAACACCATATATTTT. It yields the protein CASSLRWGRSGNTIYF.

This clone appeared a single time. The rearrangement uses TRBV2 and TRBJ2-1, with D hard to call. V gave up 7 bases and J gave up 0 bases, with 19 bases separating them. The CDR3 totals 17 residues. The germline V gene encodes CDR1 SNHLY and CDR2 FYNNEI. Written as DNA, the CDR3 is TGTGCCAGCACCGAGATCCCGACTCTCAACTCCTACAATGAGCAGTTCTTC. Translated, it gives CASTEIPTLNSYNEQFF.

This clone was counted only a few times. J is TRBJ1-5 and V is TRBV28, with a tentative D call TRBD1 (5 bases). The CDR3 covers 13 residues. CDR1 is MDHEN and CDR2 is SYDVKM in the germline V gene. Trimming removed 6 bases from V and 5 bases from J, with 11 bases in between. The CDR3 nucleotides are TGTGCCAGCAGGGGTGGGGGGGATCAGCCCCAGCATTTT. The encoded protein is CASRGGGDQPQHF.

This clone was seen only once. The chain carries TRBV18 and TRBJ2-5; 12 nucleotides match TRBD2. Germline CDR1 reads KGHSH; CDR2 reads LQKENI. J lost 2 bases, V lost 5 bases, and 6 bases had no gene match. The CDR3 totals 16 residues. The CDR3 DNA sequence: TGTGCCAGCTCATCCGGACTAGCGGGATGGCAAGAGACCCAGTACTTC. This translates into CASSSGLAGWQETQYF.

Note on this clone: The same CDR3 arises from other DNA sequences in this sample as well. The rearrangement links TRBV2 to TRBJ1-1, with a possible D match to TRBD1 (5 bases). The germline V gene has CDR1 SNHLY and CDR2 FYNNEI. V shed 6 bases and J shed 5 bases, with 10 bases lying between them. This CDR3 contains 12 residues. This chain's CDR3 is CASREGRTEAFF. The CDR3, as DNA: TGTGCCAGCAGGGAGGGACGAACTGAAGCTTTCTTT.

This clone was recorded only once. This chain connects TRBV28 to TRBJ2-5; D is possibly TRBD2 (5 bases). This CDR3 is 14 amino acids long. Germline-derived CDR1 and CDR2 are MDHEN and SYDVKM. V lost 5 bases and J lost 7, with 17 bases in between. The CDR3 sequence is CASSLWTSRGTQYF. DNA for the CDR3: TGTGCCAGCAGTCTCTGGACGTCCCGGGGGACCCAGTACTTC. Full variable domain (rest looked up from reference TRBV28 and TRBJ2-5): DVKVTQSSRYLVKRTGEKVFLECVQDMDHENMFWYRQDPGLGLRLIYFSYDVKMKEKGDIPEGYSVSREKKERFSLILESASTNQTSMYLCASSLWTSRGTQYFGPGTRLLVL.

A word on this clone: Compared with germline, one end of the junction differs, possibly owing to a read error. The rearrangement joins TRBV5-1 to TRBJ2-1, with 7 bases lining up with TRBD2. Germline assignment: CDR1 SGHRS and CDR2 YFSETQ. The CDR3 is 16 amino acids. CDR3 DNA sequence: TGCGCCAGCAGTTTGGGCGGGGGAAGTTCCTACAATGAGCAGTTCTTC. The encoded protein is CASSLGGGSSYNEQFF.

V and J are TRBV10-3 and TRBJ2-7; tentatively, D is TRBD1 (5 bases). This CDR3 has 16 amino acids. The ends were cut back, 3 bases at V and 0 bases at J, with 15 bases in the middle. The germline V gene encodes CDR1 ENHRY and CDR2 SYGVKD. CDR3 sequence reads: CAISEKGHLNSYEQYF. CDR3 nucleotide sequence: TGTGCCATCAGTGAAAAGGGGCACCTTAACTCCTACGAGCAGTACTTC.

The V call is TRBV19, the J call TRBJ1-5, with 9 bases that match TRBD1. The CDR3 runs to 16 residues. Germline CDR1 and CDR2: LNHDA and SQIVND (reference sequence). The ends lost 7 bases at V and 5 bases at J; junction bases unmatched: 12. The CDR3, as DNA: TGTGCCAGTATGGGGCCCAACAGGGGGCACGATCAGCCCCAGCATTTT. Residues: CASMGPNRGHDQPQHF.

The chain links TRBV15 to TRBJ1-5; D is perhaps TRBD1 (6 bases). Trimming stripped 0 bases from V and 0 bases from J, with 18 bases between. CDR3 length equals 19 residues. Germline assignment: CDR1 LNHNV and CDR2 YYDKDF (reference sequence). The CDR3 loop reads CATSRDPGPIGGSNQPQHF. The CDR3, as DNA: TGTGCCACCAGCAGAGATCCGGGACCTATAGGGGGTAGCAATCAGCCCCAGCATTTT.

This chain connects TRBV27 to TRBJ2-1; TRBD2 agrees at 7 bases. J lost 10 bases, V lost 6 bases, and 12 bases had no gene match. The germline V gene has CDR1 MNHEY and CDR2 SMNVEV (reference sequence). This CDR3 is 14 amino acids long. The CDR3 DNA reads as TGTGCCAGCAGACCGGGACTACGCCTCGGGGAGCAGTTCTTC. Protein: CASRPGLRLGEQFF.

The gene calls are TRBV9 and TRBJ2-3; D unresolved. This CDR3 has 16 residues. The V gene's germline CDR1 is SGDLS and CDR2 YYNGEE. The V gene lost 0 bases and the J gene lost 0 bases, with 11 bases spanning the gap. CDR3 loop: CASSVGVDSSTDTQYF. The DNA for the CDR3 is TGTGCCAGCAGCGTAGGGGTCGACTCTAGCACAGATACGCAGTATTTT.